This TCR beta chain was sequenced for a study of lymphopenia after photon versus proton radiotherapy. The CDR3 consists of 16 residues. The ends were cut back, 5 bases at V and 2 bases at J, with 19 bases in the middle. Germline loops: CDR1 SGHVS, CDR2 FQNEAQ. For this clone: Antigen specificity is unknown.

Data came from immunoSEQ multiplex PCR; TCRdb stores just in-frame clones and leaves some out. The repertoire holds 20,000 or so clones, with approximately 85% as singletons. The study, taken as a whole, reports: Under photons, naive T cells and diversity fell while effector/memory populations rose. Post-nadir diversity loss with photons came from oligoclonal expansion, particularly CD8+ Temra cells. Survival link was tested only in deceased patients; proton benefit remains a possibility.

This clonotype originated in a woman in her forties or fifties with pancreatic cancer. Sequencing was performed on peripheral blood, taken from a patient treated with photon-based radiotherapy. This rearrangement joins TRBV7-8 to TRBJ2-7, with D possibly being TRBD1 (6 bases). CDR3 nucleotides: TGTGCCAGCAGCACCAAACAGGGCCAGTATACCTACGAGCAGTACTTC. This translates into CASSTKQGQYTYEQYF. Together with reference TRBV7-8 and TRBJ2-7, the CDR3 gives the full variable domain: GAGVSQSPRYKVAKRGQDVALRCDPISGHVSLFWYQQALGQGPEFLTYFQNEAQLDKSGLPSDRFFAERPEGSVSTLKIQRTQQEDSAVYLCASSTKQGQYTYEQYFGPGTRLTVT.